The 8 T cell receptor beta chains below come from one sample, sequenced in a study of monozygotic twins with cystic fibrosis. The method was immunoSEQ multiplex PCR; TCRdb's version includes in-frame clones alone and lacks a portion of them. The data show approximately 33,000 clones, 84% seen once. The sample consisted of blood. These receptors were taken from a girl aged 2 to 9 with cystic fibrosis.

The V gene is TRBV29-1, the J gene TRBJ1-6; 7 bases are shared with TRBD1. CDR3 length: 13 amino acids. From germline, CDR1 is SQVTM and CDR2 ANQGSEA. Unmatched junction bases numbered 4, after V lost 4 bases and J lost 7 bases. CDR3 in DNA: TGCAGCGTTGTGACAGGGCCCAATTCACCCCTCCACTTT. Translating it yields CSVVTGPNSPLHF.

The V gene is TRBV7-8, the J gene TRBJ1-1; D is perhaps TRBD1 (6 bases). Per germline, CDR1 SGHVS and CDR2 FQNEAQ. V lost 2 bases to trimming and J lost 4 bases, with 11 bases between them. CDR3 length: 14 residues. CDR3 protein: CASSLRGESTEAFF. CDR3 coding DNA: TGTGCCAGCAGCTTAAGGGGGGAGAGCACTGAAGCTTTCTTT.

In its sample, this clone was seen once. The chain joins TRBV2 to TRBJ2-2, with 7 positions matching TRBD2. The germline V gene has CDR1 SNHLY and CDR2 FYNNEI. With V trimmed by 4 bases and J by 4 bases, 0 bases remained unmatched. The CDR3 length is 13 residues. The chain's CDR3 is CASSGEGTGELFF. The CDR3 nucleotides are TGTGCCAGCAGTGGGGAGGGCACCGGGGAGCTGTTTTTT.

The chain links TRBV13 to TRBJ2-7; D unclear. The germline V gene encodes CDR1 PRHDT and CDR2 FYEKMQ (reference sequence). V was pared by 0 bases and J by 6 bases, with 18 bases between. CDR3 length: 16 residues. The DNA for the CDR3 is TGTGCCAGCAGCTTAGGTTCCCCACGGGTAGCCAGCGAGCAGTACTTC. Translation: CASSLGSPRVASEQYF.

V gene TRBV29-1 combines with J gene TRBJ1-5; D may be TRBD1 (6 bases). The germline V gene encodes CDR1 SQVTM and CDR2 ANQGSEA. The CDR3 is 13 amino acids. V gave up 6 bases and J gave up 7 bases, with 16 bases separating them. CDR3 in DNA: TGCAGCGTCGTCACAGGGAAGGGACAGCCCCAGCATTTT. Translating it yields CSVVTGKGQPQHF.

The chain is built from TRBV23-1 and TRBJ2-2, with D maybe TRBD1 (5 bases). TRBV23-1 is known as an ORF, though its function is uncertain. The CDR3 has 17 residues. Trimming shortened V by 3 bases and J by 6 bases, and 20 bases separated the two germline ends. The DNA for the CDR3 is TGCGCCAGCAGTCACCATTCCAGGGAACGCCGTCCCGGGGAGCTGTTTTTT. It yields the protein CASSHHSRERRPGELFF.

J is TRBJ1-5 and V is TRBV10-3; D is undetermined. This CDR3 comprises 13 residues. CDR1 ENHRY and CDR2 SYGVKD come from the germline V gene. Trimming left V 3 bases short and J 5 bases short, with 8 bases between. For the CDR3, the DNA is TGTGCCATCAGTGAAGGCACCTATCAGCCCCAGCATTTT. It encodes CAISEGTYQPQHF.

The J gene is TRBJ1-6, the V gene TRBV30, with 9 bases that match TRBD1. J gave up 7 bases and V 3 bases, and 4 bases lay outside the gene matches. Germline loops: CDR1 GTSNPN, CDR2 SVGIG (reference sequence). This CDR3 has 14 amino acids. The chain's CDR3 is CAWSRGTGNSPLHF. In nucleotides, the CDR3 is TGTGCCTGGAGCAGGGGGACAGGGAATTCACCCCTCCACTTT. The variable domain in full, with the rest retrieved from reference TRBV30 and TRBJ1-6, is SQTIHQWPATLVQPVGSPLSLECTVEGTSNPNLYWYRQAAGRGLQLLFYSVGIGQISSEVPQNLSASRPQDRQFILSSKKLLLSDSGFYLCAWSRGTGNSPLHFGNGTRLTVT.